A selection of T cell receptor beta chains follows, all from one sample in a study of T cell repertoires in cytomegalovirus infection. TCRdb called the reads again in MiXCR, with one record for every CDR3 protein. Seen here are about 920,000 distinct CDR3 sequences, roughly 30% observed once, and the top ten hold 11% to 15%. Antigen specificity for these receptors is unknown. The source was cultured CD8+ T cells from PBMCs, collected from culture after CMV antigen stimulation. The receptor source for this set is a human donor in good health (CMV status not recorded). Some clones in this sample may be carry-over from other donors' samples. Each CDR3 is given with its conserved first and last residue. Fields, in order: CDR3 DNA, CDR3 protein, V gene, D gene, J gene, clone size. The D gene is left open where the match is weak. Clone sizes are given selectively: once, few, many, or a class where the clone is expanded.

TGTGCCAGCAGGCCGCGATCAGGGGCAGGTCAGCCCCAGCATTTT	CASRPRSGAGQPQHF	TRBV5-8	-	TRBJ1-5	-
TGTGCCAGCAGCCAGGGGGCATGGAGCAATCAGCCCCAGCATTTT	CASSQGAWSNQPQHF	TRBV7-2	TRBD1	TRBJ1-5	many
TGTGCCACCAGTGATTGGACAGAGAATCAGCCCCAGCATTTT	CATSDWTENQPQHF	TRBV24-1	-	TRBJ1-5	-
TGTGCCAGCAGCTCGAGTGGGGGGCGCGGAACTGAAGCTTTCTTT	CASSSSGGRGTEAFF	TRBV7-9	-	TRBJ1-1	few
TGTGCCACCACTGAGGCCTGGAACACTGAAGCTTTCTTT	CATTEAWNTEAFF	TRBV15	-	TRBJ1-1	-
TGTGCCAGCAACCAACAGGTCACCTCCTACGAGCAGTACTTC	CASNQQVTSYEQYF	TRBV7-9	-	TRBJ2-7	-
TGTGCCAGTAGTATTAAGGCTGCCCTAAGGGGGACTGAAGCTTTCTTT	CASSIKAALRGTEAFF	TRBV19	-	TRBJ1-1	-
TGTGCCAGTAGTATAGAGGGCTCATTGGATACGCAGTATTTT	CASSIEGSLDTQYF	TRBV19	-	TRBJ2-3	-
TGTGCCAGGCGGGGAGATCAGGCTTTCTTT	CARRGDQAFF	TRBV2	-	TRBJ1-1	-
TGTGCCAGTAAAGCGGAGACCCAGTACTTC	CASKAETQYF	TRBV25-1	-	TRBJ2-5	many
TGTGCCAGCAGTGAATGGGGGGTTCGCTCCTATAATTCACCCCTCCACTTT	CASSEWGVRSYNSPLHF	TRBV6-1	-	TRBJ1-6	few
TGTGCCAGCAGCTTAGGGGCTAACCGGGATGGCTACACCTTC	CASSLGANRDGYTF	TRBV7-9	-	TRBJ1-2	-
TGTGCCAGCAGCGTAGAAGAGAGTTACTACGAGCAGTACTTC	CASSVEESYYEQYF	TRBV9	-	TRBJ2-7	few
TGTGCCAGCAGTTACTCGAGTGGGGGCGAGCAGTACTTC	CASSYSSGGEQYF	TRBV6-8	-	TRBJ2-7	-
TGTGCCAGCAGCTTGGAGGGGACAGTCTATGGCTACACCTTC	CASSLEGTVYGYTF	TRBV5-3	TRBD1	TRBJ1-2	-
TGTGCCAGCAGCCCCGCGGGAAACTACGAGCAGTACTTT	CASSPAGNYEQYF	TRBV7-9	-	TRBJ2-7	few
TGCGCCAGCACTTTAGGGGCGCGGGAGCTGTTTTTT	CASTLGARELFF	TRBV10-2	-	TRBJ2-2	-
TGCAGCGTTGAAGATTCGGAGACCCAGTACTTC	CSVEDSETQYF	TRBV29-1	-	TRBJ2-5	once
TGTGCCAGTAGTATACAGGGGGGAATCAATGAGCAGTTCTTC	CASSIQGGINEQFF	TRBV19	-	TRBJ2-1	-
TGTGCCACCACCCGTACCGCCCACGGGATCCGGCAGCCCCAGCATTTT	CATTRTAHGIRQPQHF	TRBV24-1	-	TRBJ1-5	few
TGTGCCAGTAGTGTCCCTTTAGCGGGGGGGCTGGAGACCCAGTACTTC	CASSVPLAGGLETQYF	TRBV19	TRBD2	TRBJ2-5	-
TGTGCCAGCAGCCCCACCACAGGGGGTCGTAATTCACCCCTCCACTTT	CASSPTTGGRNSPLHF	TRBV5-4	TRBD1	TRBJ1-6	-
TGCAGCGTTGAGCCGGGCGGAAAACAAGAGACCCAGTACTTC	CSVEPGGKQETQYF	TRBV29-1	-	TRBJ2-5	-
TGTGCCAGCTACGGGGGCACCGGGGAGCTGTTTTTT	CASYGGTGELFF	TRBV2	-	TRBJ2-2	-
TGTGCCAGCAGTTTATCGGCAGGGGCGCCCTACGAGCAGTACTTC	CASSLSAGAPYEQYF	TRBV12-3/TRBV12-4	-	TRBJ2-7	-
TGTGCTAGTGGTTTCTCCAGTCTCCAGAGGGTGGGGGGAAACACCATATATTTT	CASGFSSLQRVGGNTIYF	TRBV12-5	-	TRBJ1-3	-
TGTGCCAGCAGTTCAGGACAGGGGCTGGGCGAGCAGTACTTC	CASSSGQGLGEQYF	TRBV7-9	TRBD1	TRBJ2-7	-
TGTGCCAGCAGCCCCCGGGCCGAATCGAGTGATTCACCCCTCCACTTT	CASSPRAESSDSPLHF	TRBV7-4	-	TRBJ1-6	few
TGTGCCAGCAGTTTATGGGGATCAGCCAATGAGCAGTTCTTC	CASSLWGSANEQFF	TRBV27	-	TRBJ2-1	few
TGTGCCAGCACGGACAGGAGCTCCTACGAGCAGTACTTC	CASTDRSSYEQYF	TRBV6-1	TRBD1	TRBJ2-7	-